Sequencing of this T cell receptor beta chain was carried out in a study of technical replicates of blood from a few donors. Libraries were prepared by immunoSEQ multiplex PCR; TCRdb keeps only in-frame clonotypes and omits some of them. The sample lists 55,000 to 80,000 clones; roughly 93% were seen once. CDR3 length equals 18 residues. V dropped 2 bases and J dropped 6 bases, with 20 bases sitting between them. Germline V gives CDR1 LNHNV, CDR2 YYDKDF (reference sequence). The V and J genes are TRBV15 and TRBJ1-6; perhaps TRBD1 as D (6 bases). This sequence was found in a human donor in good health. Sample: T cells isolated from PBMCs. The CDR3 DNA is TGTGCCACCAGCAGATATCCGACAGGTGTCGGAGTTAATTCACCCCTCCACTTT. Its protein is CATSRYPTGVGVNSPLHF.